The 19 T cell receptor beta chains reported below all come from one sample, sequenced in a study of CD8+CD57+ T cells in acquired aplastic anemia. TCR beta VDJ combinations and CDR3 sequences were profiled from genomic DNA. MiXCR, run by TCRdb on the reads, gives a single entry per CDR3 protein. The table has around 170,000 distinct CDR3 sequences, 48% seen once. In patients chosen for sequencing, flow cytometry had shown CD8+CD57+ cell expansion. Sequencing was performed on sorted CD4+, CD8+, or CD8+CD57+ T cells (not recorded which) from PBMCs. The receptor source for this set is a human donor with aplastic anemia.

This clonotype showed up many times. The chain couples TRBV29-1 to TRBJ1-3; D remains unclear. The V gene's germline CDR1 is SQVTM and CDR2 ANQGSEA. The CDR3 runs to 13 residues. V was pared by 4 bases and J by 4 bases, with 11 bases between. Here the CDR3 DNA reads TGCAGCGTTGGGGTGCAGGCCGGAAACACCATATATTTT. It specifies CSVGVQAGNTIYF. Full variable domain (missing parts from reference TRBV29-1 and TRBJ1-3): SAVISQKPSRDICQRGTSLTIQCQVDSQVTMMFWYRQQPGQSLTLIATANQGSEATYESGFVIDKFPISRPNLTFSTLTVSNMSPEDSSIYLCSVGVQAGNTIYFGEGSWLTVV.

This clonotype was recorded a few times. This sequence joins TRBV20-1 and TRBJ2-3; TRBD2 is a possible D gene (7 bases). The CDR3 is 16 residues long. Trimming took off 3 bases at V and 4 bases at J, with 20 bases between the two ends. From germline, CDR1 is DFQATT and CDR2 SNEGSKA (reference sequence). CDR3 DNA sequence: TGCAGTGCTAGGCTTGGGTCGGGGGGCCTATCAGATACGCAGTATTTT. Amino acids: CSARLGSGGLSDTQYF.

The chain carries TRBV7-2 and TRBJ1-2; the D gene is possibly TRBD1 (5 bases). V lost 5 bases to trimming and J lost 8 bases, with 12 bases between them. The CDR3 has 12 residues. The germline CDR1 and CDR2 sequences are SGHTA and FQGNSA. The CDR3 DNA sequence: TGTGCCAGCAGCCCCTTCTGGGGGGGCTACACCTTC. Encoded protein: CASSPFWGGYTF. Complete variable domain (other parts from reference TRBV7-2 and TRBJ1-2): GAGVSQSPSNKVTEKGKDVELRCDPISGHTALYWYRQSLGQGLEFLIYFQGNSAPDKSGLPSDRFSAERTGGSVSTLTIQRTQQEDSAVYLCASSPFWGGYTFGSGTRLTVV.

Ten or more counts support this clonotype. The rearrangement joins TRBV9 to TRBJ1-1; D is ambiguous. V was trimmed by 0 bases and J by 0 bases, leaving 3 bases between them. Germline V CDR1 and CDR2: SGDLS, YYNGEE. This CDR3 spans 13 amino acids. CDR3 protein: CASSVAMNTEAFF. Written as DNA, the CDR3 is TGTGCCAGCAGCGTAGCCATGAACACTGAAGCTTTCTTT.

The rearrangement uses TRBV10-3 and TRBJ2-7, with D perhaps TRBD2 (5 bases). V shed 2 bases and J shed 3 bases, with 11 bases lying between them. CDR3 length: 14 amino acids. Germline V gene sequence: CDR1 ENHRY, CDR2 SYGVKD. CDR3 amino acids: CAISERTGFYEQYF. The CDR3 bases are TGTGCCATCAGTGAGCGGACGGGATTCTACGAGCAGTACTTC.

CDR3 in amino acids: CASTPGGHYGYTF. Written as DNA, the CDR3 is TGTGCCAGCACCCCTGGGGGCCACTATGGCTACACCTTC. The chain carries TRBV25-1 and TRBJ1-2, with TRBD1 as a possible D gene (6 bases). The ends were cut back, 7 bases at V and 3 bases at J, with 12 bases in the middle. The CDR3 runs to 13 residues. The V gene's germline CDR1 is MGHDK and CDR2 SYGVNS.

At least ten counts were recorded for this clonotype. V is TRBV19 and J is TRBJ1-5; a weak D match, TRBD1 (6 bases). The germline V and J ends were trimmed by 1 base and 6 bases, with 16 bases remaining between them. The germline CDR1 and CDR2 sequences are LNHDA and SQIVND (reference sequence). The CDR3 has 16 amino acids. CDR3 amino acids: CASSIGGGLGSQPQHF. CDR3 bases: TGTGCCAGTAGTATAGGAGGGGGGCTTGGGAGTCAGCCCCAGCATTTT.

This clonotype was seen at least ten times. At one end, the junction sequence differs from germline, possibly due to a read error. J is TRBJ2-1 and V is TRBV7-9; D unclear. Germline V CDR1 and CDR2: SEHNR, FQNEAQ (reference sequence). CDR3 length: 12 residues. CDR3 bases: TGTGCCAGCAGCTTATCCTCCAATGAGCAGTTCTTC. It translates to CASSLSSNEQFF.

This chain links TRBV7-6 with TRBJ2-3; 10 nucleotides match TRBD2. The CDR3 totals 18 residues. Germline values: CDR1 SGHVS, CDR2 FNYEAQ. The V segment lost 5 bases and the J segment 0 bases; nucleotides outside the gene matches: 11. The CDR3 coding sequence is TGTGCCAGCAGCCTCACAACGGCTAGCGGGGGTAGCACAGATACGCAGTATTTT. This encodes CASSLTTASGGSTDTQYF.

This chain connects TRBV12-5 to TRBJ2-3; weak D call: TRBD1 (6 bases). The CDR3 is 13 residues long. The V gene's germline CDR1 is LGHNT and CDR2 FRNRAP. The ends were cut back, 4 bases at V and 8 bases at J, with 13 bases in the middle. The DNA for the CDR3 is TGTGCTAGTGGTTCTGAACAGGGTAGTACGCAGTATTTT. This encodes CASGSEQGSTQYF. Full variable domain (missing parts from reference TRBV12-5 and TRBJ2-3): DARVTQTPRHKVTEMGQEVTMRCQPILGHNTVFWYRQTMMQGLELLAYFRNRAPLDDSGMPKDRFSAEMPDATLATLKIQPSEPRDSAVYFCASGSEQGSTQYFGPGTRLTVL.

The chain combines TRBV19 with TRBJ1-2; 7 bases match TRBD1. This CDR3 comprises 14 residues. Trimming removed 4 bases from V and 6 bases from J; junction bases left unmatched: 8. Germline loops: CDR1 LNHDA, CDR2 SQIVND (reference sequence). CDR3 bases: TGTGCCAGTAGTAGAGACAGGGAGAGGCATGGCTACACCTTC. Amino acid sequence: CASSRDRERHGYTF.

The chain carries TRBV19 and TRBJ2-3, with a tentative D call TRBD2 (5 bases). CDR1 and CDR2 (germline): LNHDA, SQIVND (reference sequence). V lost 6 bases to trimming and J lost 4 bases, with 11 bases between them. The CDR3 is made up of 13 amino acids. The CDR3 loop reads CASRPLAADTQYF. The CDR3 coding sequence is TGTGCCAGTAGGCCGCTAGCTGCAGATACGCAGTATTTT.

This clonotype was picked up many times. CDR3: CASSYAASRGYTF. CDR3 coding DNA: TGTGCCAGCAGTTATGCAGCCTCTAGAGGCTACACCTTC. The chain is built from TRBV6-2 or TRBV6-3 and TRBJ1-2; no definite D call. V was clipped by 3 bases and J by 8 bases, with 13 bases between them. Germline V gene lookup returns CDR1 MNHEY and CDR2 SVGEGT. The CDR3 sequence is 13 residues long.

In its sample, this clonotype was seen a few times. The CDR3 region is CASSQIAGDADTQYF. In DNA, the CDR3 is TGTGCCAGCAGCCAGATAGCGGGAGATGCAGATACGCAGTATTTT. The V and J genes are TRBV3-1 and TRBJ2-3; 9 positions agree with TRBD2. The CDR3 runs to 15 residues. In germline, CDR1 is LGHDT, CDR2 YNNKEL (reference sequence). V shed 3 bases, J shed 4 bases, and the junction held 5 bases outside the gene matches.

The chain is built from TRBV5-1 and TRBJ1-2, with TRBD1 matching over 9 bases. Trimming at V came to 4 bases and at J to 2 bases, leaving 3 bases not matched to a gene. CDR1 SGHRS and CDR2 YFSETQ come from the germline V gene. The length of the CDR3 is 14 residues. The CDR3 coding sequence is TGCGCCAGCAGCAACACAGGGGGCAACTATGGCTACACCTTC. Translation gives CASSNTGGNYGYTF.

The CDR3, as DNA: TGTGCCAGCAGCCCTGGGCAGGATAGATATAGCAATCAGCCCCAGCATTTT. Its translation is CASSPGQDRYSNQPQHF. The V and J genes are TRBV28 and TRBJ1-5; unclear D gene. The germline V gene encodes CDR1 MDHEN and CDR2 SYDVKM. Trimming pared 6 bases from V and 0 bases from J, leaving 18 bases between. The CDR3 has 17 residues.

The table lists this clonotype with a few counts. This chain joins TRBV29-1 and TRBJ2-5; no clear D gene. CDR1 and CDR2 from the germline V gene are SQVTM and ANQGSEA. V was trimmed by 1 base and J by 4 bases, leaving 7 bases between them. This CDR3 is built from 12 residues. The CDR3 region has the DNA TGCAGCGTTGAAGGGCGTAGAGAGACCCAGTACTTC. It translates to CSVEGRRETQYF.

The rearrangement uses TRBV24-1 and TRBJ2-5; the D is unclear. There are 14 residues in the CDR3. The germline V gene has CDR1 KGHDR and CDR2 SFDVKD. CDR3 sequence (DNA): TGTGACCGTGAGCCTGGAGTCGCCGGAGAGACCCAGTACTTC. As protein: CDREPGVAGETQYF.

The CDR3 loop reads CASSNLGETQYF. CDR3 nucleotides: TGTGCCAGTAGTAACCTAGGGGAGACCCAGTACTTC. The chain links TRBV19 to TRBJ2-5; D is undetermined. The CDR3 extends over 12 amino acids. With 4 bases removed from V and 5 bases from J, the gap between germline ends came to 8 bases. Germline loops: CDR1 LNHDA, CDR2 SQIVND (reference sequence).